These 27 T cell receptor beta chains came from one sample sequenced in a study of control samples from healthy donors and cancer patients. Clones were read by immunoSEQ multiplex PCR, and TCRdb kept only the in-frame ones, dropping some. Of about 120,000 clones in the sample, roughly 90% were seen once. Sequenced: blood. The receptors were sampled from a man aged 50 to 59 in good health.

A few counts support this clone. The chain carries TRBV4-2 and TRBJ1-3; D unresolved. Per the germline V gene, CDR1 is LGHNA and CDR2 is YNFKEQ. V was clipped by 2 bases and J by 4 bases, with 9 bases between them. The CDR3 has 14 residues. CDR3 residues: CASSQIGPGNTIYF. CDR3 coding DNA: TGTGCCAGCAGCCAAATAGGGCCGGGAAACACCATATATTTT.

The chain employs TRBV5-1 and TRBJ1-1, with 8 bases matching TRBD1. The junction had 11 bases not matched to a gene; V was cut back by 4 bases and J by 0 bases. Per the germline V gene, CDR1 is SGHRS and CDR2 is YFSETQ. The CDR3 covers 17 residues. This CDR3 is CASSPRTGTPLNTEAFF. In nucleotides, the CDR3 is TGCGCCAGCAGCCCTAGGACAGGGACACCCTTGAACACTGAAGCTTTCTTT.

V gene TRBV5-5 combines with J gene TRBJ1-3; D remains ambiguous. Trimming pared 4 bases from V and 0 bases from J, leaving 11 bases between. CDR1 is SGHKS and CDR2 is YYEKEE in the germline V gene (reference sequence). This CDR3 region has 15 residues. The CDR3 spells CASSPDRRSGNTIYF. The CDR3 DNA follows: TGTGCCAGCAGCCCCGACCGACGCTCTGGAAACACCATATATTTT. Variable domain in full (rest from reference TRBV5-5 and TRBJ1-3): DAGVTQSPTHLIKTRGQQVTLRCSPISGHKSVSWYQQVLGQGPQFIFQYYEKEERGRGNFPDRFSARQFPNYSSELNVNALLLGDSALYLCASSPDRRSGNTIYFGEGSWLTVV.

The chain links TRBV2 to TRBJ1-3; TRBD1 is a possible D gene (5 bases). Trimming left V 8 bases short and J 0 bases short, with 5 bases between. CDR1 is SNHLY, CDR2 FYNNEI, per germline. The CDR3 totals 12 residues. The CDR3, as DNA: TGTGCCAGCGACAGCTCTGGAAACACCATATATTTT. Its protein is CASDSSGNTIYF.

This chain uses TRBV6-5 with TRBJ1-2; D perhaps matches TRBD1 (5 bases). The V and J ends lost 0 bases and 2 bases respectively, with 10 bases between them. The CDR3 consists of 15 residues. Germline V gene lookup returns CDR1 MNHEY and CDR2 SVGAGI. The CDR3 DNA follows: TGTGCCAGCAGTTACTCCGGCAGGGACAACTATGGCTACACCTTC. Translating gives CASSYSGRDNYGYTF.

The chain recombines TRBV7-2 with TRBJ1-6, with 8 bases matching TRBD1. The J segment lost 7 bases and the V segment lost 6 bases, leaving 11 bases of the junction unmatched. CDR1 is SGHTA, CDR2 FQGNSA, per germline. The CDR3 is made up of 16 amino acids. In DNA form, the CDR3 reads TGTGCCAGCAGTTCGTTAACAGGGGGAGCCAATTCACCCCTCCACTTT. Encoded protein: CASSSLTGGANSPLHF. Based on the CDR3 plus reference TRBV7-2 and TRBJ1-6, the full variable domain is GAGVSQSPSNKVTEKGKDVELRCDPISGHTALYWYRQSLGQGLEFLIYFQGNSAPDKSGLPSDRFSAERTGGSVSTLTIQRTQQEDSAVYLCASSSLTGGANSPLHFGNGTRLTVT.

This clone has more than one count but fewer than ten. The chain employs TRBV5-5 and TRBJ2-7; D is unresolved. The CDR3 covers 15 residues. V was trimmed by 4 bases and J by 0 bases, leaving 14 bases between them. Germline CDR1 and CDR2: SGHKS and YYEKEE (reference sequence). CDR3 sequence: CASSPSDGFSYEQYF. The CDR3 DNA is TGTGCCAGCAGCCCATCGGACGGGTTCTCCTACGAGCAGTACTTC.

V is TRBV7-9 and J is TRBJ1-1; D unclear. Germline V CDR1 and CDR2: SEHNR, FQNEAQ (reference sequence). The V end lost 1 base, the J end lost 0 bases, and 9 bases lay between the germline ends. The CDR3 loop spans 15 amino acids. The CDR3 sequence: CASSLELGLNTEAFF. The DNA for the CDR3 is TGTGCCAGCAGCTTAGAATTAGGCCTGAACACTGAAGCTTTCTTT. The variable domain in full, with the rest retrieved from reference TRBV7-9 and TRBJ1-1, is DTGVSQNPRHKITKRGQNVTFRCDPISEHNRLYWYRQTLGQGPEFLTYFQNEAQLEKSRLLSDRFSAERPKGSFSTLEIQRTEQGDSAMYLCASSLELGLNTEAFFGQGTRLTVV.

The rearrangement joins TRBV4-1 to TRBJ1-5; 10 bases are shared with TRBD1. Per germline, CDR1 MGHRA and CDR2 YSYEKL. This CDR3 comprises 18 residues. Trimming took 3 bases from V and 0 from J; bases not matched to a gene: 8. This CDR3 reads CASSQTGQGEGSNQPQHF. For the CDR3, the DNA is TGCGCCAGCAGCCAGACCGGACAGGGGGAGGGTAGCAATCAGCCCCAGCATTTT.

This chain connects TRBV18 to TRBJ1-3; 8 bases agree with TRBD1. V dropped 3 bases and J dropped 4; count of bases not matched to a gene: 5. Germline values: CDR1 KGHSH, CDR2 LQKENI. The CDR3 has 15 residues. The CDR3 loop is CASSPGQGRGNTIYF. CDR3 coding DNA: TGTGCCAGCTCACCCGGACAGGGTCGGGGAAACACCATATATTTT.

The chain uses TRBV5-1 and TRBJ2-5; 8 bases are a match to TRBD2. CDR1 and CDR2 (germline): SGHRS, YFSETQ. V was pared by 1 base and J by 1 base, with 3 bases of the junction left unmatched. This CDR3 has 15 amino acids. CDR3 sequence reads: CASSLMSGGQETQYF. The CDR3 DNA sequence: TGCGCCAGCAGCTTGATGAGCGGGGGCCAAGAGACCCAGTACTTC.

This clone was counted a few times. The rearrangement links TRBV3-1 (or the pseudogene TRBV3-2) to TRBJ2-7; 10 positions agree with TRBD1. V was clipped by 4 bases and J by 10 bases; unmatched bases: 4. This CDR3 contains 12 residues. Per the germline V gene, CDR1 is LGHDT and CDR2 is YNNKEL (reference sequence). The CDR3 region is CASSPDRGVQYF. CDR3 DNA: TGTGCCAGCAGCCCGGACAGGGGGGTACAGTACTTC.

The rearrangement uses TRBV7-6 and TRBJ2-2, with TRBD2 matching over 13 bases. With V trimmed by 3 bases and J by 1 base, 8 bases remained unmatched. The germline V gene has CDR1 SGHVS and CDR2 FNYEAQ. The CDR3 totals 19 residues. The DNA of the CDR3 is TGTGCCAGCAGCTTCCCGACTAGCGGGGGGTCCCTGAACACCGGGGAGCTGTTTTTT. It is translated as CASSFPTSGGSLNTGELFF.

This clone appeared once. This sequence joins TRBV6-5 and TRBJ1-5, with a weak D call TRBD1 (5 bases). The CDR3 totals 13 residues. Germline assignment: CDR1 MNHEY and CDR2 SVGAGI. V was trimmed by 10 bases and J by 6 bases, leaving 16 bases between them. The CDR3 region is CATGRGSGQPQHF. For the CDR3, the DNA is TGTGCCACCGGACGGGGGTCGGGTCAGCCCCAGCATTTT.

The genes are TRBV12-3 or TRBV12-4 and TRBJ2-7; TRBD2 aligns across 7 bases. J was trimmed by 9 bases and V by 6 bases; bases with no gene match: 5. The CDR3 has 11 amino acids. The CDR3 coding sequence is TGTGCCAGCAGCGTGGGGGGGTGGCAGTACTTC. It specifies CASSVGGWQYF.

The gene calls are TRBV7-8 and TRBJ1-1; perhaps TRBD1 as D (5 bases). The CDR3 length is 13 residues. Germline-derived CDR1 and CDR2 are SGHVS and FQNEAQ. V gave up 5 bases and J gave up 2 bases, with 9 bases separating them. CDR3 nucleotides: TGTGCCAGCAGCCCAACAGGTAACACTGAAGCTTTCTTT. The encoded protein is CASSPTGNTEAFF.

The chain couples TRBV7-9 to TRBJ2-7, with 11 bases lining up with TRBD1. The CDR3 runs 16 residues. Germline CDR1 reads SEHNR; CDR2 reads FQNEAQ (reference sequence). The junction had 10 bases not matched to a gene; V was cut back by 3 bases and J by 6 bases. CDR3 nucleotide sequence: TGTGCCAGCAGCTTGTGGGTTGGACAGGGGGCAAGCGAGCAGTACTTC. Translated: CASSLWVGQGASEQYF.

The rearrangement links TRBV7-8 to TRBJ1-6; 9 positions agree with TRBD1. The CDR3 is 19 amino acids. Germline V CDR1 and CDR2: SGHVS, FQNEAQ. After removal of 5 bases from V and 10 bases from J, the junction contained 21 bases not matched to a gene. CDR3: CASSPLPGTGYSRGSPLHF. CDR3 DNA: TGTGCCAGCAGCCCACTACCCGGGACAGGGTACTCTCGGGGGTCACCCCTCCACTTT.

The chain recombines TRBV24-1 with TRBJ2-5; D unclear. This CDR3 spans 16 amino acids. In germline, CDR1 is KGHDR, CDR2 SFDVKD. Trimming removed 3 bases at V and 5 bases at J, with 18 bases between. CDR3 DNA: TGTGCCACCAGTGATCCCTACGCCGGGTCCGGGGAGACCCAGTACTTC. Translation gives CATSDPYAGSGETQYF.

V is TRBV11-2 and J is TRBJ2-4, with TRBD1 matching 10 bases. Germline trimming cut 4 bases from V and 7 bases from J; bases unmatched to any gene: 13. This CDR3 has 17 amino acids. Germline CDR1 is SGHAT and CDR2 is FQNNGV. CDR3 nucleotide sequence: TGTGCCAGCAGCTCGATGTCCGGGACAGGGGTTGGTAACATTCAGTACTTC. This sequence encodes CASSSMSGTGVGNIQYF.

The rearrangement joins TRBV18 to TRBJ1-5, with TRBD1 matching over 7 bases. The CDR3 totals 17 residues. Germline V gene data show CDR1 as KGHSH and CDR2 as LQKENI. V dropped 1 base and J dropped 0; count of bases not matched to a gene: 6. In DNA, the CDR3 is TGTGCCAGCTCACCACAACAACAGGGGTATAGCAATCAGCCCCAGCATTTT. Amino acid sequence: CASSPQQQGYSNQPQHF.

The J gene is TRBJ2-5, the V gene TRBV7-6; D is uncertain. This CDR3 spans 17 amino acids. Germline CDR1 and CDR2: SGHVS and FNYEAQ. The V end was cut by 3 bases, the J end by 7 bases, with 24 bases between. This chain's CDR3 is CASSFRATISSWVTQYF. The CDR3 nucleotides are TGTGCCAGCAGCTTCCGCGCTACTATAAGTTCATGGGTGACCCAGTACTTC.

Concerning this clone itself: The same CDR3 arises from other DNA sequences in this sample as well. The J gene is TRBJ2-5, the V gene TRBV9; 7 nucleotides match TRBD1. After removal of 0 bases from V and 1 base from J, the junction contained 3 bases not matched to a gene. The germline gives CDR1 SGDLS, CDR2 YYNGEE. This CDR3 spans 15 amino acids. CDR3 sequence (DNA): TGTGCCAGCAGCGTAGGGGGGACAGCCCAAGAGACCCAGTACTTC. This translates into CASSVGGTAQETQYF.

The rearrangement links TRBV29-1 to TRBJ1-1; 8 bases match TRBD1. The V and J ends lost 5 bases and 1 base, in that order; junction bases with no gene match: 3. CDR3 length: 13 residues. Germline values: CDR1 SQVTM, CDR2 ANQGSEA. CDR3 nucleotides: TGCAGCGTTCGGACAGGGAGGAACACTGAAGCTTTCTTT. Amino acids: CSVRTGRNTEAFF.

This chain connects TRBV9 to TRBJ1-2, with 7 bases that match TRBD1. CDR1 and CDR2 from the germline V gene are SGDLS and YYNGEE. J was trimmed by 7 bases and V by 4 bases; bases with no gene match: 7. This CDR3 is built from 13 residues. CDR3 sequence (DNA): TGTGCCAGCAGCCCAGTGGGACAGCCTGGCTACACCTTC. Residues: CASSPVGQPGYTF.

The chain employs TRBV6-4 and TRBJ2-2; D not certain. The V and J ends lost 2 bases and 5 bases respectively, with 12 bases between them. The CDR3 contains 15 residues. The germline V gene encodes CDR1 MRHNA and CDR2 SNTAGT. This CDR3 reads CASSDGEGKTGELFF. The CDR3 bases are TGTGCCAGCAGTGACGGTGAAGGGAAAACCGGGGAGCTGTTTTTT.

The V gene is TRBV14, the J gene TRBJ1-1, with D unclear. CDR1 and CDR2 (germline): SGHDN, FVKESK. V dropped 4 bases and J dropped 5 bases, with 14 bases sitting between them. CDR3 length: 14 residues. The DNA for the CDR3 is TGTGCCAGCAGCCGCATCTCTGGATATACTGAAGCTTTCTTT. Translated, it gives CASSRISGYTEAFF. The full variable domain, rest sourced from reference TRBV14 and TRBJ1-1, is EAGVTQFPSHSVIEKGQTVTLRCDPISGHDNLYWYRRVMGKEIKFLLHFVKESKQDESGMPNNRFLAERTGGTYSTLKVQPAELEDSGVYFCASSRISGYTEAFFGQGTRLTVV.